The clone carrying this T cell receptor (beta chain) occurred many times. Its cognate antigen is unknown. This entry belongs to a study of T cells in Graves' hyperthyroidism and ophthalmopathy. The study, taken as a whole, reports: A model built on 13 V-J features separated ophthalmopathy from stable hyperthyroidism. Ophthalmopathy was identified by the model a median about six months ahead of onset.

Germline values: CDR1 LNHDA, CDR2 SQIVND (reference sequence). V gave up 5 bases and J gave up 0 bases, with 8 bases separating them. This CDR3 has 14 amino acids. The study left out patients who had uncontrolled infection, other autoimmune disease, pregnancy or lactation. Amplification targeted TCR beta CDR3 regions from RNA transcripts. The HTBI primer set drove a first-round RT-PCR of the TCR CDR3. TCRdb recomputed calls from the multiplex PCR reads with MiXCR, one row per CDR3 protein. The data show 250,000 to 300,000 distinct CDR3 sequences, roughly 14% seen once. The sequence was collected from a middle-aged woman with Graves' hyperthyroidism that later progressed to Graves' ophthalmopathy. The chain couples TRBV19 to TRBJ2-1; D might be TRBD2 (6 bases). The sequencing sample was made of blood. CDR3 coding DNA: TGTGCCAGTAGTGCGGGAAACTCCTACAATGAGCAGTTCTTC. Amino acids: CASSAGNSYNEQFF.